A selection of T cell receptor beta chains follows, all from one sample in a study of blood T cell repertoires in COVID-19. Sequencing used immunoSEQ multiplex PCR; TCRdb keeps in-frame clones, though not all of them. The sample lists about 150,000 clones, roughly 90% occurring once. Sequenced: PBMCs or T cells enriched from blood (not recorded which). The receptors were gathered from a woman between 45 and 60 years old who had recovered from COVID-19. Both conserved end residues are part of each CDR3. Each record gives: clone size, CDR3 length, D gene, J gene, V gene, CDR3 DNA, CDR3 protein. The D gene is left open where the match is weak. Clone size is not always given. Where it is, it says once, few, many or a class for expanded clones.

-,15,TRBD2,TRBJ2-7,TRBV4-2,TGTGCCAGCAGCCAGCTAGCGGGGGGGCAGTACGAGCAGTACTTC,CASSQLAGGQYEQYF
few,14,-,TRBJ2-4,TRBV7-9,TGTGCCAGCAGCCGCGGGACCACTAAAAACATTCAGTACTTC,CASSRGTTKNIQYF
-,13,-,TRBJ1-4,TRBV14,TGTGCCAGCAGCTGGGGCGCTAGTGAAAAACTGTTTTTT,CASSWGASEKLFF
-,13,-,TRBJ1-2,TRBV27,TGTGCCAGCAGTTTTGGGGGGACCCTTGGCTACACCTTC,CASSFGGTLGYTF
few,16,-,TRBJ2-3,TRBV5-5,TGTGCCAGCAGCTTAGGCGGGGCGGCAAGCACAGATACGCAGTATTTT,CASSLGGAASTDTQYF
-,15,TRBD1,TRBJ2-7,TRBV9,TGTGCCAGCAGCTCCGGACAGGGCCCTTCCTACGAGCAGTACTTC,CASSSGQGPSYEQYF
-,13,-,TRBJ1-2,TRBV27,TGTGCCAGCAGTTTGATGGGAGGGTATGGCTACACCTTC,CASSLMGGYGYTF
-,15,-,TRBJ1-5,TRBV7-2,TGTGCCAGCAGCTTAAGGGCAGGGGGCAATCAGCCCCAGCATTTT,CASSLRAGGNQPQHF
-,13,-,TRBJ1-1,TRBV30,TGTGCCTGGAGAGCGGCTACGTGGACTGAAGCTTTCTTT,CAWRAATWTEAFF
-,16,-,TRBJ1-5,TRBV27,TGTGCCAGCAGTTTATCTCTCAGTTATAGCAATCAGCCCCAGCATTTT,CASSLSLSYSNQPQHF
-,18,-,TRBJ2-3,TRBV18,TGTGCCAGCTCACTGACCCTTGGGCGGGGTCACGTAAAAGATACGCAGTATTTT,CASSLTLGRGHVKDTQYF
many,15,TRBD2,TRBJ2-3,TRBV5-4,TGTGCCAGCAGCTTGCGGCGGGGGAGCACAGATACGCAGTATTTT,CASSLRRGSTDTQYF
-,13,-,TRBJ1-2,TRBV2,TGTGCCAGCAGTAACAGGCCCGACTATGGCTACACCTTC,CASSNRPDYGYTF
once,14,TRBD1,TRBJ2-7,TRBV6-5,TGTGCCAGCAGTCGGACAGGGGGCTACTACGAGCAGTACTTC,CASSRTGGYYEQYF
-,14,-,TRBJ2-1,TRBV29-1,TGCAGCGTTGTCAAAGAGAGCTCCTACAATGAGCAGTTCTTC,CSVVKESSYNEQFF
-,15,TRBD1,TRBJ1-2,TRBV14,TGTGCCAGCAGCCAAGCCCCCAGGGGGCTGGGGGGCTACACCTTC,CASSQAPRGLGGYTF
-,14,TRBD1,TRBJ1-1,TRBV14,TGTGCCAGCAGCCAAGGACAGGGGCACACTGAAGCTTTCTTT,CASSQGQGHTEAFF
few,14,TRBD1,TRBJ1-1,TRBV10-2,TGCGCCAGCAGGGGACAGGGAGCGAACACTGAAGCTTTCTTT,CASRGQGANTEAFF
-,15,TRBD1,TRBJ1-4,TRBV9,TGTGCCAGCAGCGTTACAGGGGGCTTGCGTGAAAAACTGTTTTTT,CASSVTGGLREKLFF
-,14,TRBD2,TRBJ2-7,TRBV4-2,TGTGCCAGCAGCAAAGAGCGGGGGGGGCACGAGCAGTACTTC,CASSKERGGHEQYF
-,15,-,TRBJ2-1,TRBV5-4,TGTGCCAGCAGCTTGGGGGGAGAGTCCTACAATGAGCAGTTCTTC,CASSLGGESYNEQFF
-,16,-,TRBJ1-4,TRBV19,TGTGCCAGTAGCCATACCTCGACAGCAACTAATGAAAAACTGTTTTTT,CASSHTSTATNEKLFF
-,16,TRBD1,TRBJ2-1,TRBV7-3,TGTGCCAGCAGCCCAAACAGGGGGCAAGGGGACAATGAGCAGTTCTTC,CASSPNRGQGDNEQFF
-,15,-,TRBJ1-2,TRBV7-2,TGTGCCAGCAGCCGCCCCCCGCAGGGAACCTATGGCTACACCTTC,CASSRPPQGTYGYTF
-,15,-,TRBJ2-7,TRBV4-2,TGTGCCAGCAGCCAGGGACTCATTCTCTCTAAAGAGCAGTACTTC,CASSQGLILSKEQYF
-,14,-,TRBJ2-5,TRBV3-1/TRBV3-2,TGTGCCAGCAGCCTAAAGGGGAATCGGGAGACCCAGTACTTC,CASSLKGNRETQYF
-,15,TRBD1,TRBJ1-2,TRBV3-1/TRBV3-2,TGTGCCAGCAGACAGACAGGGGCCATAGTAGGGGGCTACACCTTC,CASRQTGAIVGGYTF
-,14,-,TRBJ2-1,TRBV7-9,TGTGCCAGCAGCTTGGGCGGGACCTACAATGAGCAGTTCTTC,CASSLGGTYNEQFF
-,15,-,TRBJ2-3,TRBV2,TGTGCCAGCAGGCGGCAGAGCCTTAGCACAGATACGCAGTATTTT,CASRRQSLSTDTQYF
-,18,TRBD2,TRBJ2-6,TRBV7-2,TGTGCCAGCAGCCACCCTCTAGCGGGGGGGCCTGGGGCCAACGTCCTGACTTTC,CASSHPLAGGPGANVLTF
-,14,-,TRBJ2-1,TRBV5-6,TGTGCCAGCAGCTTGGTAGTAGCGATGAATGAGCAGTTCTTC,CASSLVVAMNEQFF
-,14,-,TRBJ1-1,TRBV7-8,TGTGCCAGCAGCTTAGTCGGGCGGGGAATGGGAGCTTTCTTT,CASSLVGRGMGAFF
once,14,-,TRBJ1-6,TRBV9,TGTGCCAGCAGCGTAGGGGCGGGTGATTCACCCCTCCACTTT,CASSVGAGDSPLHF
-,16,-,TRBJ2-3,TRBV6-1,TGTGCCAGCAGTGAAACTGAGGCTCTCCCCAGGGCAACGCAGTATTTT,CASSETEALPRATQYF
-,13,TRBD2,TRBJ2-7,TRBV12-3/TRBV12-4,TGTGCCAGCAGTCGGGGGGAACCCTACGAGCAGTACTTC,CASSRGEPYEQYF